This T cell receptor beta chain was sequenced for a study of blood T cell repertoires in COVID-19. Study summary: T cells, B-cell-depleted T cells, or PBMCs supplied cDNA or gDNA.

The V gene's germline CDR1 is LGHNT and CDR2 FRNRAP. This CDR3 is 13 amino acids long. Trimming removed 7 bases from V and 5 bases from J, with 14 bases in between. Under the authors' procedure: Reference gene primer amplification in the assay estimated nucleated cell counts. Sequenced by immunoSEQ multiplex PCR; TCRdb stores in-frame clones only, minus some. For V, J and clone size, that table is used; D and trimming come from the DNA. The table has approximately 250,000 clones, roughly 82% seen once; the top ten hold 2% to 2.5%. The sequence was collected from a man aged 35-49 years who had recovered from COVID-19. The sequencing sample was made of peripheral blood. This chain connects TRBV12-5 to TRBJ2-5, with D possibly being TRBD2 (6 bases). The chain's CDR3 is CASAPGVRETQYF. CDR3 coding DNA: TGTGCTAGTGCACCGGGAGTGAGGGAGACCCAGTACTTC.